A selection of T cell receptor beta chains follows, all from one sample in a study of blood T cell repertoires in COVID-19. Method: immunoSEQ multiplex PCR; TCRdb's copy keeps in-frame clones and lacks some. The sample lists 30,000 to 35,000 clones, more than 85% occurring once. Sequencing was done on a sample of peripheral blood. These receptors originate from a human donor in a cohort sampled during active COVID-19. Each CDR3 is given with its conserved first and last residue. The D gene is left open where the match is weak. Where a row states a size, it is once, few, many or the class of an expanded clone; other rows omit it.

D gene	clone size	V gene	J gene	CDR3 protein	CDR3 DNA
TRBD2	NA	TRBV3-1/TRBV3-2	TRBJ2-1	CASSPQGTSGPRNEQFF	TGTGCCAGCAGCCCCCAGGGGACTAGCGGCCCTCGGAATGAGCAGTTCTTC
NA	NA	TRBV7-8	TRBJ2-1	CASSRRSGNSYNEQFF	TGTGCCAGCAGTAGAAGGAGCGGAAACTCCTACAATGAGCAGTTCTTC
NA	NA	TRBV4-1	TRBJ2-7	CASSFRSAYEQYF	TGCGCCAGCAGCTTTCGTTCAGCGTACGAGCAGTACTTC
TRBD2	NA	TRBV3-1/TRBV3-2	TRBJ2-1	CASSQTSGRINEQFF	TGTGCCAGCAGCCAGACTAGCGGGAGAATAAATGAGCAGTTCTTC
TRBD2	NA	TRBV5-1	TRBJ2-7	CASSPGGTSHGEQYF	TGCGCCAGCAGCCCGGGGGGGACATCCCACGGGGAGCAGTACTTC
TRBD1	NA	TRBV9	TRBJ1-3	CASSFQGARGNTIYF	TGTGCCAGCAGCTTTCAGGGGGCGCGAGGAAACACCATATATTTT
NA	NA	TRBV5-1	TRBJ2-7	CASSLQGLSGEQYF	TGCGCCAGCAGCCTCCAGGGGTTGTCGGGCGAGCAGTACTTC
TRBD1	once	TRBV28	TRBJ2-7	CASSVPGQGLIEQYF	TGTGCCAGCAGTGTCCCGGGACAGGGGTTGATCGAGCAGTACTTC
TRBD1	once	TRBV5-4	TRBJ1-2	CASSFQGGYGYTF	TGTGCCAGCAGCTTCCAGGGGGGCTATGGCTACACCTTC
NA	NA	TRBV7-5	TRBJ2-5	CARSWSGLAGGQETQYF	TGTGCCAGAAGCTGGTCGGGACTAGCGGGAGGACAAGAGACCCAGTACTTC
NA	NA	TRBV5-1	TRBJ2-7	CASSLEVRANEQYF	TGCGCCAGCAGCTTGGAGGTCAGGGCCAACGAGCAGTACTTC
NA	NA	TRBV9	TRBJ1-6	CASSGEDSPLHF	TGTGCCAGCAGCGGCGAAGATTCACCCCTCCACTTT
TRBD1	NA	TRBV28	TRBJ2-7	CASRAPWDSSYEQYF	TGTGCCAGCAGGGCACCGTGGGACAGCTCCTACGAGCAGTACTTC
TRBD2	NA	TRBV15	TRBJ2-3	CATSRDRGGTDTQYF	TGTGCCACCAGCAGAGATCGGGGGGGCACAGATACGCAGTATTTT
NA	once	TRBV27	TRBJ2-2	CASSLGRNTGELFF	TGTGCCAGCTCACTGGGGAGGAACACCGGGGAGCTGTTTTTT
TRBD1	NA	TRBV7-8	TRBJ2-7	CASSLEQGLDEQYF	TGTGCCAGCAGCTTAGAACAGGGGCTGGACGAGCAGTACTTC
NA	NA	TRBV3-1/TRBV3-2	TRBJ1-4	CASSHPRDTGEKLFF	TGTGCCAGCAGCCATCCCAGGGACACGGGGGAAAAACTGTTTTTT
TRBD2	NA	TRBV30	TRBJ2-3	CAWGLTSADTQYF	TGTGCCTGGGGCCTGACTAGCGCAGATACGCAGTATTTT
TRBD2	NA	TRBV20-1	TRBJ2-1	CSASSGLAGINEQFF	TGCAGTGCTAGTTCGGGACTAGCGGGGATTAATGAGCAGTTCTTC
NA	NA	TRBV27	TRBJ1-5	CASRRWAVQSNQPQHF	TGTGCCAGCAGACGGTGGGCAGTCCAGAGCAATCAGCCCCAGCATTTT
NA	once	TRBV9	TRBJ2-3	CASSESSGSTDTQYF	TGTGCCAGCAGCGAGTCAAGCGGTAGCACAGATACGCAGTATTTT
NA	NA	TRBV5-4	TRBJ1-2	CASSWGPRYTF	TGTGCCAGCAGCTGGGGGCCCCGCTACACCTTC
NA	NA	TRBV12-5	TRBJ2-1	CASGLVIGVRRKEALESYNEQFF	TGTGCTAGTGGTTTGGTTATTGGAGTAAGGAGAAAGGAGGCCCTAGAATCCTACAATGAGCAGTTCTTC
NA	NA	TRBV12-5	TRBJ2-3	CASVVGGTDTQYF	TGTGCTAGTGTAGTGGGGGGAACAGATACGCAGTATTTT
NA	once	TRBV14	TRBJ1-1	CASSQQGMWSEAFF	TGTGCCAGCAGCCAACAGGGGATGTGGTCTGAAGCTTTCTTT
NA	NA	TRBV5-1	TRBJ2-2	CASSSELTGELFF	TGCGCCAGCAGCTCCGAACTCACCGGGGAGCTGTTTTTT
TRBD1	once	TRBV9	TRBJ2-3	CASNPGQGPQYF	TGTGCCAGCAACCCAGGACAGGGTCCGCAGTATTTT
NA	NA	TRBV2	TRBJ1-5	CASSERQGRSNQPQHF	TGTGCCAGCAGTGAAAGGCAGGGTAGAAGCAATCAGCCCCAGCATTTT
NA	NA	TRBV6-5	TRBJ1-3	CASRLSSAGNTIYF	TGTGCCAGCAGACTTTCTTCGGCTGGAAACACCATATATTTT
TRBD1	NA	TRBV28	TRBJ2-7	CASSFRFGQDHEQYF	TGTGCCAGCAGTTTTAGATTCGGACAGGACCACGAGCAGTACTTC
NA	NA	TRBV28	TRBJ1-2	CASSFTVYGYTF	TGTGCCAGCAGTTTTACAGTCTATGGCTACACCTTC